This T cell receptor beta chain is from a study of blood T cell repertoires in COVID-19. At the level of the study: Researchers got acute and convalescent COVID-19 samples from the United States, Italy and Spain. Sources were T cells, B-cell-depleted T cells, or PBMCs; the material itself was cDNA or gDNA.

Per the original data handling: Amplification of reference gene primers provided the estimated nucleated cell counts. Produced via immunoSEQ multiplex PCR; TCRdb's table is partial and in-frame only. Clone size and the V and J calls come from that table; the DNA yielded D and trimming. The sample has 15,000 to 20,000 clones; 80% to 90% are singletons. Sequencing was done on a sample of peripheral blood. The clonotype originates from a human donor in a cohort sampled during active COVID-19.

The CDR3 DNA reads as TGTGCCAGCAGCGACTCTGGGGAGGGCAATCAGCCCCAGCATTTT. Translation gives CASSDSGEGNQPQHF. V gene TRBV11-2 combines with J gene TRBJ1-5; D unclear. Per the germline V gene, CDR1 is SGHAT and CDR2 is FQNNGV. Trimming cost V 5 bases and J 2 bases, with 13 bases left between them. The CDR3 totals 15 residues. The whole variable domain, remainder taken from reference TRBV11-2 and TRBJ1-5, is EAGVAQSPRYKIIEKRQSVAFWCNPISGHATLYWYQQILGQGPKLLIQFQNNGVVDDSQLPKDRFSAERLKGVDSTLKIQPAKLEDSAVYLCASSDSGEGNQPQHFGDGTRLSIL.